This T cell receptor beta chain was recovered during a study of CD8 T cells in Susac syndrome. It was with random hexamers that about 0.45 to 1 ug RNA was reverse transcribed. Each CDR3 protein gets one entry after TCRdb re-called the immunoSEQ multiplex PCR reads with MiXCR. This table holds more than 95,000 distinct CDR3 sequences, around 95% found once. Germline-derived CDR1 and CDR2 are GTSNPN and SVGIG (reference sequence). The CDR3 contains 13 residues. The germline V and J ends were trimmed by 3 bases and 2 bases, with 8 bases remaining between them. Sequencing used CD8+ T cells from PBMCs. The TCR originated in a human donor with Susac syndrome. The V gene is TRBV30, the J gene TRBJ1-3; a weak D match, TRBD1 (5 bases). CDR3 DNA: TGTGCCTGGAGCGCAGGGCCTGGAAACACCATATATTTT. Translated: CAWSAGPGNTIYF.